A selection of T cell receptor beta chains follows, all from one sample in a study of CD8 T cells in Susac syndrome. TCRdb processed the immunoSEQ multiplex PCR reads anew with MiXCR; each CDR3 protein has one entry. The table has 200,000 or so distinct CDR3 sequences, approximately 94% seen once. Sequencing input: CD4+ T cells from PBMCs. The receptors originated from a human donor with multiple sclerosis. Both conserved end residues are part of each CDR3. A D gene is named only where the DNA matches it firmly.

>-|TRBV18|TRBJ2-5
CASSPRDYQETQYF
TGTGCCAGCTCACCCAGGGACTACCAAGAGACCCAGTACTTC
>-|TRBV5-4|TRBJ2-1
CASSLEWTLPNEQFF
TGTGCCAGCAGCTTGGAGTGGACTTTACCGAATGAGCAGTTCTTC
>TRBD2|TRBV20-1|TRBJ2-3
CSARGLAGGRLGTDTQYF
TGCAGTGCTAGAGGGCTAGCGGGGGGACGGTTGGGGACAGATACGCAGTATTTT
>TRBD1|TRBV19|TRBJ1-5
CASNTGTGGNQPQHF
TGTGCCAGTAATACCGGGACAGGGGGGAATCAGCCCCAGCATTTT
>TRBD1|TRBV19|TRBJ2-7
CASSLTGVVYEQYF
TGTGCCAGCAGTCTAACAGGGGTGGTCTACGAGCAGTACTTC
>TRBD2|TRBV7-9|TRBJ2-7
CASSLVVGGASQEQYF
TGTGCCAGCAGCTTAGTTGTCGGGGGGGCCTCTCAGGAGCAGTACTTC
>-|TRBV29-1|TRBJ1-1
CSVVRQLVNTEAFF
TGCAGCGTGGTAAGACAGCTCGTGAACACTGAAGCTTTCTTT
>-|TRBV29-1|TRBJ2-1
CSGAFGNEQFF
TGCAGCGGGGCATTTGGCAATGAGCAGTTCTTC
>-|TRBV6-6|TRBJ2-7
CASSAYSQKLSYEQYF
TGTGCCAGCAGTGCCTATTCACAAAAACTCTCATACGAGCAGTACTTC
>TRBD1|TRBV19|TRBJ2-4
CATTRLTGQGENIQYF
TGTGCCACCACCAGACTAACCGGACAGGGAGAGAACATTCAGTACTTC
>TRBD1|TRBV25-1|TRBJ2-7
CASRDRAAYEQYF
TGTGCCAGCAGGGACAGGGCAGCCTACGAGCAGTACTTC
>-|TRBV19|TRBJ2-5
CASSFAQKETQYF
TGTGCCAGTAGTTTTGCGCAGAAAGAGACCCAGTACTTC
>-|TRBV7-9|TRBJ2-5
CASSLDRTMETQYF
TGTGCCAGCAGCTTAGACCGGACAATGGAGACCCAGTACTTC
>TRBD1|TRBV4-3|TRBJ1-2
CASSLRQGLNLLNYGYTF
TGCGCCAGCAGCCTACGACAGGGTCTTAACCTCCTTAACTATGGCTACACCTTC
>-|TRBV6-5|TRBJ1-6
CASSPGGNNNSPLHF
TGTGCCAGCAGTCCCGGGGGGAACAATAATTCACCCCTCCACTTT